Listed here are 27 T cell receptor beta chains from one sample, sequenced in a study of T cell responses to AZD1222 COVID-19 vaccine (dated by TCRdb to the early 2020s). The library was produced with the immunoSEQ multiplex PCR assay. TCRdb retrieved this table from immuneACCESS and kept in-frame rearrangements only. Not all clones are present; in checked studies, unresolved V genes account for under half, and no reason is known for the remainder. Within this sample are around 110,000 clones, with around 94% of them counted one time only. The ten largest clones represent about 1.6% of the sample. The time point label, as the study defines it: about 28 days (+/-7) after the second vaccine dose. The sample was peripheral blood, taken 28 days after the second AZD1222 dose. These receptors were obtained from an adult who received the AZD1222 COVID-19 vaccine.

The chain links TRBV7-3 to TRBJ2-7, with a tentative D call TRBD2 (6 bases). Per germline, CDR1 SGHTA and CDR2 FQGTGA. The CDR3 has 13 residues. V gave up 5 bases and J gave up 4 bases, with 12 bases separating them. The CDR3 spells CASSVGTQYEQYF. CDR3 nucleotides: TGTGCCAGCAGCGTAGGGACTCAGTACGAGCAGTACTTC.

The V and J genes are TRBV6-1 and TRBJ1-3; D remains ambiguous. This CDR3 region has 14 residues. Per the germline V gene, CDR1 is MNHNS and CDR2 is SASEGT. The V and J ends lost 3 bases and 0 bases respectively, with 6 bases between them. This CDR3 reads CASSDVLSGNTIYF. The DNA of the CDR3 is TGTGCCAGCAGTGATGTCCTCTCTGGAAACACCATATATTTT.

The genes are TRBV2 and TRBJ1-6, with D unclear. CDR3 length: 15 amino acids. The V end was cut by 4 bases, the J end by 10 bases, with 17 bases between. The germline gives CDR1 SNHLY, CDR2 FYNNEI. Here the CDR3 reads CASSGIRSDNSPLHF. In DNA form, the CDR3 reads TGTGCCAGCAGTGGAATCAGGTCAGACAACTCACCCCTCCACTTT.

This clone has more than one count but fewer than ten. V is TRBV5-4 and J is TRBJ1-1, with 9 bases matching TRBD1. CDR3 length: 15 amino acids. CDR1 and CDR2 (germline): SGHNT, YYREEE (reference sequence). The V segment lost 3 bases and the J segment 3 bases; nucleotides outside the gene matches: 6. The CDR3 sequence: CASSSTGGQYTEAFF. The CDR3, as DNA: TGTGCCAGCAGCTCTACAGGGGGCCAGTACACTGAAGCTTTCTTT.

This chain joins TRBV27 and TRBJ1-4; D call uncertain. This CDR3 region has 12 residues. Per germline, CDR1 MNHEY and CDR2 SMNVEV (reference sequence). V dropped 6 bases and J dropped 4 bases, with 6 bases sitting between them. The DNA for the CDR3 is TGTGCCAGCAGGGCCCGTAATGAAAAACTGTTTTTT. The encoded protein is CASRARNEKLFF.

This CDR3 reads CATRGCVSATNEKLFF. CDR3 sequence (DNA): TGTGCCACCAGAGGGTGCGTAAGTGCAACTAATGAAAAACTGTTTTTT. The J gene is TRBJ1-4, the V gene TRBV24-1; D gene ambiguous. The V end lost 7 bases, the J end lost 0 bases, and 14 bases lay between the germline ends. CDR3 length: 16 residues. The germline V gene has CDR1 KGHDR and CDR2 SFDVKD.

The genes are TRBV6-5 and TRBJ1-3; TRBD1 might be the D (5 bases). Deletions cut 10 bases from V and 4 bases from J, with 17 bases between. The CDR3 contains 14 residues. CDR1 and CDR2 from the germline V gene are MNHEY and SVGAGI. The CDR3 loop is CATSPGVPGNTIYF. DNA of the CDR3: TGTGCCACTAGTCCGGGGGTCCCAGGAAACACCATATATTTT.

The genes are TRBV6-5 and TRBJ1-1; D is unclear. V was shortened by 2 bases and J by 5 bases, with 9 bases between the two germline ends. Germline CDR1 is MNHEY and CDR2 is SVGAGI. CDR3 length: 13 residues. The CDR3 DNA reads as TGTGCCAGCAGTTACCTAGCTGGGACTGAAGCTTTCTTT. Residues: CASSYLAGTEAFF.

The V and J genes are TRBV3-1 (or the pseudogene TRBV3-2) and TRBJ2-1; 7 bases match TRBD1. Germline V CDR1 and CDR2: LGHDT, YNNKEL (reference sequence). The ends lost 4 bases at V and 5 bases at J; junction bases unmatched: 5. The CDR3 is made up of 14 amino acids. The CDR3: CASSRRQGHNEQFF. The CDR3 bases are TGTGCCAGCAGCCGACGACAGGGCCACAATGAGCAGTTCTTC.

This chain links TRBV7-9 with TRBJ2-3; 8 nucleotides match TRBD2. V lost 0 bases and J lost 8; bases outside the gene matches: 7. This CDR3 is built from 15 residues. Germline V CDR1 and CDR2: SEHNR, FQNEAQ (reference sequence). The CDR3 region has the DNA TGTGCCAGCAGCTTAGCGGTTAGCGGGAAGGTTACGCAGTATTTT. Translation gives CASSLAVSGKVTQYF. Full variable domain (rest looked up from reference TRBV7-9 and TRBJ2-3): DTGVSQNPRHKITKRGQNVTFRCDPISEHNRLYWYRQTLGQGPEFLTYFQNEAQLEKSRLLSDRFSAERPKGSFSTLEIQRTEQGDSAMYLCASSLAVSGKVTQYFGPGTRLTVL.

The chain joins TRBV9 to TRBJ2-1; D is ambiguous. CDR1 SGDLS and CDR2 YYNGEE come from the germline V gene. The CDR3 sequence is 12 residues long. Trimming removed 0 bases at V and 8 bases at J, with 6 bases between. CDR3: CASSVGSDEQFF. CDR3 DNA: TGTGCCAGCAGCGTAGGGTCCGATGAGCAGTTCTTC.

Comments on this clone: A junction end diverges from the germline sequence, so it may reflect a read error. The V gene is TRBV12-3 or TRBV12-4, the J gene TRBJ1-1, with D unclear. The CDR3 has 13 residues. In DNA form, the CDR3 reads TGTGCCAGCAGCTTAGTACAGAGGACTGAAGCTTTCTTT. Protein sequence: CASSLVQRTEAFF.

The chain combines TRBV21-1 with TRBJ2-3; no check of the table's D call, TRBD2, against the DNA was made. TRBV21-1 has pseudogene status. The CDR3 contains 17 residues. CDR3 protein: CASSKGEREGRGDTQYF. In DNA, the CDR3 is TGTGCCAGCAGCAAAGGGGAGCGGGAGGGCCGGGGAGATACGCAGTATTTT.

The rearrangement joins TRBV2 to TRBJ2-7; perhaps TRBD1 as D (6 bases). This CDR3 has 13 amino acids. The germline V and J ends were trimmed by 6 bases and 6 bases, with 15 bases remaining between them. Germline loops: CDR1 SNHLY, CDR2 FYNNEI. CDR3 amino acids: CASRVGAGAEQYF. As DNA, the CDR3 is TGTGCCAGCAGGGTGGGGGCTGGGGCCGAGCAGTACTTC.

This rearrangement joins TRBV9 to TRBJ1-3, with a tentative D call TRBD1 (5 bases). Germline-derived CDR1 and CDR2 are SGDLS and YYNGEE. This CDR3 is 15 amino acids long. The V end lost 4 bases, the J end lost 0 bases, and 11 bases lay between the germline ends. This chain's CDR3 is CASSPGQGSGNTIYF. DNA of the CDR3: TGTGCCAGCAGCCCCGGGCAGGGCTCTGGAAACACCATATATTTT.

V is TRBV18 and J is TRBJ1-1; D is unclear. This CDR3 has 13 amino acids. Germline lookup yields CDR1 KGHSH and CDR2 LQKENI. V lost 0 bases and J 3 bases, leaving 5 bases between the germline ends. In DNA, the CDR3 is TGTGCCAGCTCACCACCTCTATACACTGAAGCTTTCTTT. It translates to CASSPPLYTEAFF.

The chain employs TRBV5-4 and TRBJ2-5; tentatively, D is TRBD2 (5 bases). In germline, CDR1 is SGHNT, CDR2 YYREEE (reference sequence). V was shortened by 1 base and J by 2 bases, with 12 bases between the two germline ends. The CDR3 contains 15 residues. The CDR3 is CASSLSSGLQETQYF. The CDR3 DNA reads as TGTGCCAGCAGCTTGTCGAGCGGATTACAAGAGACCCAGTACTTC.

The chain joins TRBV28 to TRBJ2-5; D possibly corresponds to TRBD1 (5 bases). CDR3 length equals 13 residues. Germline CDR1 reads MDHEN; CDR2 reads SYDVKM. V lost 8 bases, J lost 0 bases, and 10 bases lay in between. The CDR3 DNA sequence: TGTGCCAGCCTTCAGGGAAACCAAGAGACCCAGTACTTC. Residues: CASLQGNQETQYF.

The chain's CDR3 is CATTNSQGGTEAFF. The CDR3 region has the DNA TGTGCCACCACCAACTCTCAGGGGGGCACTGAAGCTTTCTTT. The chain is built from TRBV24-1 and TRBJ1-1; 7 bases align to TRBD1. Trimming took 8 bases from V and 4 from J; bases not matched to a gene: 9. This CDR3 spans 14 amino acids. The germline V gene has CDR1 KGHDR and CDR2 SFDVKD.

This chain joins TRBV20-1 and TRBJ2-7; tentative D call: TRBD1 (6 bases). The CDR3 contains 8 residues. Germline V gene sequence: CDR1 DFQATT, CDR2 SNEGSKA (reference sequence). V was shortened by 6 bases and J by 11 bases, with 8 bases between the two germline ends. CDR3 DNA sequence: TGCAGTGCGACAGGAAAGTACTTC. It codes for CSATGKYF.

The V and J genes are TRBV29-1 and TRBJ2-5; 12 bases fit TRBD1. CDR3 size: 15 residues. Germline-derived CDR1 and CDR2 are SQVTM and ANQGSEA. CDR3 DNA sequence: TGCAGTTCCGGGGGACAGGGGGCGATCCAAGAGACCCAGTACTTC. It translates to CSSGGQGAIQETQYF.

The rearrangement links TRBV19 to TRBJ1-5; D remains unclear. Germline V lookup: CDR1 LNHDA, CDR2 SQIVND (reference sequence). V lost 5 bases to trimming and J lost 0 bases, with 11 bases between them. This CDR3 has 15 amino acids. The CDR3 region has the DNA TGTGCCAGTAGTTTCTCAAGGTATAGCAATCAGCCCCAGCATTTT. It translates to CASSFSRYSNQPQHF. Combining the CDR3 with reference TRBV19 and TRBJ1-5 gives the whole variable domain DGGITQSPKYLFRKEGQNVTLSCEQNLNHDAMYWYRQDPGQGLRLIYYSQIVNDFQKGDIAEGYSVSREKKESFPLTVTSAQKNPTAFYLCASSFSRYSNQPQHFGDGTRLSIL.

This rearrangement joins TRBV30 to TRBJ1-2, with a tentative D call TRBD1 (6 bases). Germline loops: CDR1 GTSNPN, CDR2 SVGIG (reference sequence). There are 14 residues in the CDR3. Trimming cost V 4 bases and J 4 bases, with 16 bases left between them. The CDR3 sequence: CAWNRGTVTYGYTF. As DNA, the CDR3 is TGTGCCTGGAATAGGGGGACGGTTACCTATGGCTACACCTTC.

The CDR3 reads CAIPGQLNTGELFF. The DNA for the CDR3 is TGTGCCATACCGGGACAACTTAACACCGGGGAGCTGTTTTTT. This rearrangement joins TRBV11-2 to TRBJ2-2; D is possibly TRBD1 (6 bases). The CDR3 runs to 14 residues. Trimming took 10 bases from V and 2 from J, leaving 14 bases between them. CDR1 is SGHAT, CDR2 FQNNGV, per germline.

The chain recombines TRBV6-6 with TRBJ2-1, with D maybe TRBD1 (6 bases). The CDR3 consists of 14 residues. V was cut by 9 bases and J by 0 bases, with 12 bases left in between. The germline V gene encodes CDR1 MNHNY and CDR2 SVGAGI (reference sequence). The CDR3 region is CASLRGSSYNEQFF. The CDR3 DNA reads TGTGCCAGTCTTAGGGGGAGCTCCTACAATGAGCAGTTCTTC.

The chain links TRBV3-1 (or the pseudogene TRBV3-2) to TRBJ1-1; D is uncertain. From germline, CDR1 is LGHDT and CDR2 YNNKEL (reference sequence). The CDR3 runs to 12 residues. V was clipped by 1 base and J by 6 bases, with 6 bases between them. The CDR3 sequence: CASSQGGAEAFF. The CDR3 DNA follows: TGTGCCAGCAGCCAAGGTGGCGCTGAAGCTTTCTTT.

J is TRBJ2-1 and V is TRBV7-3, with D tentatively TRBD1 (6 bases). Deletions cut 3 bases from V and 6 bases from J, with 9 bases between. The CDR3 length is 13 residues. CDR1 is SGHTA, CDR2 FQGTGA, per germline. In DNA, the CDR3 is TGTGCCAGCAGCTTTACGACAGGCAATGAGCAGTTCTTC. This translates into CASSFTTGNEQFF.